The sample holds many counts of the clone carrying this T cell receptor beta chain. Its cognate antigen is unknown. Using unique molecular identifiers, the investigators prepared the TCRbeta library. TCRdb itself ran the PCR reads through MiXCR, one entry per CDR3 protein. The sample lists about 200,000 distinct CDR3 sequences; roughly 6% were seen once. This CDR3 comprises 12 residues. CDR1 is SGHTA and CDR2 is FQGNSA in the germline V gene. V gave up 5 bases and J gave up 7 bases, with 9 bases separating them. The data stem from a study of T-cell reconstitution after alpha-beta-depleted transplantation in children. Study conclusions and caveats: Where some patients showed high TCRbeta diversity at day 60, it came from recipient T cells and thymic progenitors that had survived. Several hundred expanded graft clones reportedly gave rise to the alpha-beta T cells present about two months after transplant. It was newly produced T cells that mostly accounted for T-cell counts and diversity one year after transplant.

The source of this sequence is a girl under three years old with combined immunodeficiency, due to receive a stem cell transplant. The rearrangement uses TRBV7-2 and TRBJ1-5; possibly TRBD1 for D (5 bases). Sequenced material: PBMCs, taken before TCRalphabeta/CD19-depleted stem cell transplant. Written as DNA, the CDR3 is TGTGCCAGCAGCGGAAGGGGCCAGCCCCAGCATTTT. This sequence encodes CASSGRGQPQHF.